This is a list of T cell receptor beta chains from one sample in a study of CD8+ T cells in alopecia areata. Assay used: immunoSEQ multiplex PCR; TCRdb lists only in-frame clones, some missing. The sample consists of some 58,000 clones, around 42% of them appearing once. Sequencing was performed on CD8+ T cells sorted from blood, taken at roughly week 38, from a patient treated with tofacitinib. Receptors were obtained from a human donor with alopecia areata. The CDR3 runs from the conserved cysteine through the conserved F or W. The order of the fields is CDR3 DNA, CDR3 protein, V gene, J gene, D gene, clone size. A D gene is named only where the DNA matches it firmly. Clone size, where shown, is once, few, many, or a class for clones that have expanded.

TGTGCCAGCCCCCATGGTAGCGGGAGGAACCCTAACGGAATCGAGACCCAGTACTTC	CASPHGSGRNPNGIETQYF	TRBV7-9	TRBJ2-5	TRBD2	NA
TGCAGCGTGTACAGGGGAGTGACCTACAATGAGCAGTTCTTC	CSVYRGVTYNEQFF	TRBV29-1	TRBJ2-1	TRBD1	NA
TGTGCCACCAGCAAAAGACCGGGCCCAACTTACTACGAGCAGTACTTC	CATSKRPGPTYYEQYF	TRBV15	TRBJ2-7	NA	NA
TGTGCCAGCAGCCCCGCCCTGGGGCCCCGCGCCTACGAGCAGTACTTC	CASSPALGPRAYEQYF	TRBV5-6	TRBJ2-7	NA	NA
TGTGCCTGGAGTGTACGTCCAGGGGGGTCGTCCAAAAACATTCAGTACTTC	CAWSVRPGGSSKNIQYF	TRBV30	TRBJ2-4	NA	NA
TGTGCCAGCAGCATATTGACAGGAAACACCGGGGAGCTGTTTTTT	CASSILTGNTGELFF	TRBV11-2	TRBJ2-2	NA	NA
TGTGCCAGCAGTCGAGCCCCGGGACACTTATACGAGCAGTACTTC	CASSRAPGHLYEQYF	TRBV7-9	TRBJ2-7	NA	NA
TGCGCCAGCAGCGCCCCCCTAGCGGGCAGCTCCTACGAGCAGTACTTC	CASSAPLAGSSYEQYF	TRBV5-1	TRBJ2-7	TRBD2	few
TGCGCCAGCAGCCAAGGGTCAAGCGCCTATGCCTCCTACAATGAGCAGTTCTTC	CASSQGSSAYASYNEQFF	TRBV4-3	TRBJ2-1	NA	NA
TGTGCCAGTACGGCCGGCGGAAGTAATTACGAGCAGTACTTC	CASTAGGSNYEQYF	TRBV19	TRBJ2-7	NA	NA
TGCAGCGTTGGGGATAAGGGGAGCATAGGCGAGCAGTACTTC	CSVGDKGSIGEQYF	TRBV29-1	TRBJ2-7	NA	NA
TGTGCCAGCAGTGAAAGGTGGGGCCTGAGAGAGACCCAGTACTTC	CASSERWGLRETQYF	TRBV25-1	TRBJ2-5	NA	NA
TGTGCCAGCAGCTTTGGGACAGGGGGCAATCAGCCCCAGCATTTT	CASSFGTGGNQPQHF	TRBV11-2	TRBJ1-5	TRBD1	NA
TGTGCCAGCAGTTTCGACAGGGTATCCCCCCCTGAAGCTTTCTTT	CASSFDRVSPPEAFF	TRBV27	TRBJ1-1	TRBD1	few
TGCAGCGTTCTCTCTCCGGAAATTAGCACAGATACGCAGTATTTT	CSVLSPEISTDTQYF	TRBV29-1	TRBJ2-3	NA	NA
TGCGCCAGCAGCGTGACTAGCGGGGGGTACGAGCAGTACTTC	CASSVTSGGYEQYF	TRBV5-1	TRBJ2-7	TRBD2	NA
TGCAGCGTTGAGGGCTTACATTATGGCTACACCTTC	CSVEGLHYGYTF	TRBV29-1	TRBJ1-2	NA	NA
TGTGCCAGCAGTGAAGGGGAATCCGAAAAACTGTTTTTT	CASSEGESEKLFF	TRBV2	TRBJ1-4	NA	NA
TGTGCCAGCAGCTTTGTGGGGGGACTGACCGGGGAGCTGTTTTTT	CASSFVGGLTGELFF	TRBV7-9	TRBJ2-2	NA	NA
TGTGCCATCGCTGGGACAGCTCAAGAGACCCAGTACTTC	CAIAGTAQETQYF	TRBV10-3	TRBJ2-5	TRBD1	NA
TGTGCCAGTAGTCACGGGGGAATCTACGAGCAGTACTTC	CASSHGGIYEQYF	TRBV19	TRBJ2-7	NA	once
TGTGCCACCCCGGGAAGGGTTAGGGAAAAACTGTTTTTT	CATPGRVREKLFF	TRBV15	TRBJ1-4	NA	NA
TGTGCCAGCAGACCCCCCGCCGATACGCAGTATTTT	CASRPPADTQYF	TRBV7-9	TRBJ2-3	NA	NA
TGTGCCAGTAGTTGGCGGAAAGGAGCTTTGGAGACCCAGTACTTC	CASSWRKGALETQYF	TRBV19	TRBJ2-5	NA	NA
TGTGCCAGCAGCCTCCGGACAGGGGCCACTGAAGCTTTCTTT	CASSLRTGATEAFF	TRBV5-6	TRBJ1-1	TRBD1	NA
TGCAGCGTCGTGGGGGGGACTAGCGGCAGCACAGATACGCAGTATTTT	CSVVGGTSGSTDTQYF	TRBV29-1	TRBJ2-3	TRBD2	NA
TGCAGCACTCAGCCGGGACGCTACAATGAGCAGTTCTTC	CSTQPGRYNEQFF	TRBV29-1	TRBJ2-1	NA	few
TGTGCCAGCAGCGTTGACCTAGGCGCCAATGAGCAGTTCTTC	CASSVDLGANEQFF	TRBV9	TRBJ2-1	NA	NA
TGTGCCAGCAGCTCAAGCGGGAGGGCCCACGAGCAGTACTTC	CASSSSGRAHEQYF	TRBV7-9	TRBJ2-7	TRBD2	NA
TGTGCCACCAGCAGGGGTAGGGGGACCAACATTCAGTACTTC	CATSRGRGTNIQYF	TRBV15	TRBJ2-4	NA	once
TGTGCCAGCACCGCCGAATCAGGGGCAGGCTACGAGCAGTACTTC	CASTAESGAGYEQYF	TRBV28	TRBJ2-7	NA	NA
TGTGCCACCCGAGGGTACATGAACACTGAAGCTTTCTTT	CATRGYMNTEAFF	TRBV18	TRBJ1-1	NA	NA
TGTGCCAGCAGCTTAGCAAGCGGGAGGGCCATCGGGGAGCTGTTTTTT	CASSLASGRAIGELFF	TRBV7-2	TRBJ2-2	TRBD2	NA
TGCAGCAATTGGGACAGCAGATCCTACGAGCAGTACTTC	CSNWDSRSYEQYF	TRBV29-1	TRBJ2-7	TRBD1	few
TGCGGGGGGGGAACCTACAATGAGCAGTTCTTC	CGGGTYNEQFF	TRBV29-1	TRBJ2-1	TRBD2	few
TGCAGCGTCGAAGGAGGGGCAGAGCAGTACTTC	CSVEGGAEQYF	TRBV29-1	TRBJ2-7	NA	NA
TGCAGCGTTGAAGATCGCCTTCCCCCAACCGCACCTGAGCAGTTCTTC	CSVEDRLPPTAPEQFF	TRBV29-1	TRBJ2-1	NA	few
TGCAGCGTTGAAGATCATGGGGCGACAGTGGAGCAGTACTTC	CSVEDHGATVEQYF	TRBV29-1	TRBJ2-7	NA	NA
TGTGCCAGCAGCCAAGAAGCTCGAGTAGCTAACTATGGCTACACCTTC	CASSQEARVANYGYTF	TRBV14	TRBJ1-2	NA	NA
TGTGCCAGCACCCCCCCGGGCCTAGGGTATGGCTACACCTTC	CASTPPGLGYGYTF	TRBV28	TRBJ1-2	NA	NA
TGTGCCAGCAGTTCCTCCAGACGGGAATATGGCTACACCTTC	CASSSSRREYGYTF	TRBV27	TRBJ1-2	NA	NA
TGTGCCAGTAGGGTAATGTTCCGGGACTCCAATTCCTACAATGAGCAGTTCTTC	CASRVMFRDSNSYNEQFF	TRBV19	TRBJ2-1	NA	NA